The source of this T cell receptor beta chain is a study of OX40 agonist ivuxolimab in advanced cancers. Trimming cost V 5 bases and J 5 bases, with 15 bases left between them. Germline V gene lookup returns CDR1 MDHEN and CDR2 SYDVKM. The CDR3 is 15 amino acids. This table comes from immunoSEQ multiplex PCR, and its TCRdb copy is limited to in-frame clones, with some not included. Of approximately 130,000 clones in the sample, approximately 94% were seen once. J is TRBJ2-2 and V is TRBV28; tentatively, D is TRBD1 or TRBD2 (5 bases each). The receptor was isolated from an adult with an advanced solid tumor such as melanoma, head and neck, liver or kidney cancer. Specimen: CD4+ or CD8+ T cells sorted from blood, collected in a trial of the OX40 agonist ivuxolimab. CDR3 DNA sequence: TGTGCCAGCAGTCGACCGGGGCCACGGACCGGGGAGCTGTTTTTT. It codes for CASSRPGPRTGELFF.